This T cell receptor (beta chain) was captured by sequencing in a study of blood T cell repertoires in COVID-19. Across the whole study: Italy, Spain and the United States were the sources of the convalescent and acute COVID-19 samples. Sources were T cells, B-cell-depleted T cells, or PBMCs; the material itself was cDNA or gDNA.

Per the original methods: Estimation of nucleated cell counts relied on the amplification of reference gene primers. Here immunoSEQ multiplex PCR was the method, and the copy in TCRdb shows in-frame clones only, minus some. V, J and clone size derive from that table, while D and trimming were established from the DNA sequence. The sample holds around 100,000 clones; roughly nine tenths are singletons and the top ten take roughly a sixth. Trimming stripped 2 bases from V and 5 bases from J, with 10 bases between. This CDR3 has 14 residues. Germline-derived CDR1 and CDR2 are SGHTA and FQGNSA. The TCR originated in a man over 45 with acute or convalescent COVID-19. Input material: peripheral blood. This chain connects TRBV7-2 to TRBJ1-5; D unresolved. The CDR3: CASSLTGKDQPQHF. The CDR3 region has the DNA TGTGCCAGCAGCTTAACGGGGAAGGATCAGCCCCAGCATTTT.